This TCR beta chain emerged from a study of shared clonotypes between healthy human individuals. Overall study: Donor ages ranged 18 to 49 years: a couple of women, a few men. Study observations and caveats: Sampling was confined to blood; repertoires within tissues likely differ. The generation probabilities recorded for non-shared clonotypes fell below those of clonotypes shared by all four donors. Naive CD4 clonotypes overlapped across a few donors at approximately 5.3%.

To note about this clone: Its cognate antigen is unknown.

Clones were read by immunoSEQ multiplex PCR, and TCRdb kept only the in-frame ones, dropping some. Of about 2.3 million clones in the sample, approximately 93% are singletons; the top ten hold 0.3% to 0.4%. The length of the CDR3 is 14 residues. V shed 4 bases and J shed 1 base, with 10 bases lying between them. The germline CDR1 and CDR2 sequences are ENHRY and SYGVKD. The chain carries TRBV10-3 and TRBJ1-2; the D is unclear. The sequence was obtained from a man aged 18-30 years in good health. Some clones in this sample may be carry-over from other donors' samples. The sequencing sample was made of naive CD4+ T cells from PBMCs. The subset here: CD45RA+ positively selected. The CDR3 nucleotides read TGTGCCATCAGTGCAGAGCCGTTTAACTATGGCTACACCTTC. It encodes CAISAEPFNYGYTF.